A few counts support the clone carrying this T cell receptor (beta chain). The ends were cut back, 2 bases at V and 3 bases at J, with 2 bases in the middle. The CDR3 is made up of 11 amino acids. In germline, CDR1 is SNHLY, CDR2 FYNNEI. This sample is drawn from a study of technical replicates of blood from several donors. Assay used: immunoSEQ multiplex PCR; TCRdb lists only in-frame clones, some missing. The profile covers tens of thousands of clones, with around 97% appearing a single time and roughly 0.19% taken by the ten largest. Material for sequencing was T cells isolated from PBMCs. The TCR was taken from a human donor in good health. V usage is TRBV2 and J usage is TRBJ2-7; D call uncertain. In nucleotides, the CDR3 is TGTGCCAGCAGTGAATACTACGAGCAGTACTTC. It specifies CASSEYYEQYF.